Presented here are 16 T cell receptor beta chains from one specimen sequenced in a study of blood T cells in healthy people across ages. A sample-barcoded 5' primer and a J-beta primer mix were used in a second PCR of roughly 7 to 11 cycles. TCRdb passed the 5' RACE reads through MiXCR, listing each CDR3 protein once. In the table there are more than 700,000 distinct CDR3 sequences, 46% of which are singletons. The sample consisted of blood. The receptors originated from a man aged 80 or over in good health.

This chain joins TRBV6-2 or TRBV6-3 and TRBJ1-2; no reliable D call. CDR1 MNHEY and CDR2 SVGEGT come from the germline V gene. Trimming cost V 2 bases and J 3 bases, with 7 bases left between them. CDR3 size: 13 residues. The CDR3 DNA sequence: TGTGCCAGCAGTTACGAGAAGGACTATGGCTACACCTTC. Protein product: CASSYEKDYGYTF.

This clonotype was seen a handful of times. V usage is TRBV2 and J usage is TRBJ2-5, with 7 bases that match TRBD2. After removal of 2 bases from V and 1 base from J, the junction contained 4 bases not matched to a gene. Germline V gene lookup returns CDR1 SNHLY and CDR2 FYNNEI. This CDR3 comprises 15 residues. The CDR3 DNA reads TGTGCCAGCAGTGAACCGGCTAGCGGCCAAGAGACCCAGTACTTC. Protein: CASSEPASGQETQYF.

The J gene is TRBJ1-4, the V gene TRBV2; D gene unclear. Deletions cut 3 bases from V and 4 bases from J, with 12 bases between. Looked up from germline, CDR1 is SNHLY and CDR2 is FYNNEI. The CDR3 runs to 15 residues. The CDR3 DNA follows: TGTGCCAGCAGTGATATTTCGGCGCATAATGAAAAACTGTTTTTT. Protein: CASSDISAHNEKLFF.

This clonotype was counted only a few times. This rearrangement joins TRBV12-3 or TRBV12-4 to TRBJ2-1; D is possibly TRBD2 (5 bases). The length of the CDR3 is 16 residues. V was pared by 3 bases and J by 5 bases, with 17 bases between. CDR3 bases: TGTGCCAGCAGTTTGGGCGGGCCCCCCGGTGACAATGAGCAGTTCTTC. Translation: CASSLGGPPGDNEQFF.

This clonotype came up a few times. V is TRBV7-3 and J is TRBJ2-1; D possibly corresponds to TRBD2 (6 bases). Trimming stripped 0 bases from V and 6 bases from J, with 12 bases between. Germline-derived CDR1 and CDR2 are SGHTA and FQGTGA. The CDR3 has 15 residues. CDR3 nucleotides: TGTGCCAGCAGCTTAACACGGGAGTCAAGCAATGAGCAGTTCTTC. Translation gives CASSLTRESSNEQFF.

The CDR3 spells CASSLTGTGESPLHF. In DNA form, the CDR3 reads TGTGCCAGCAGTTTAACCGGGACAGGTGAATCACCCCTCCACTTT. The V and J genes are TRBV28 and TRBJ1-6; 8 bases line up with TRBD1. The J segment lost 10 bases and the V segment lost 2 bases, leaving 7 bases of the junction unmatched. There are 15 residues in the CDR3. Looked up from germline, CDR1 is MDHEN and CDR2 is SYDVKM. Based on the CDR3 plus reference TRBV28 and TRBJ1-6, the full variable domain is DVKVTQSSRYLVKRTGEKVFLECVQDMDHENMFWYRQDPGLGLRLIYFSYDVKMKEKGDIPEGYSVSREKKERFSLILESASTNQTSMYLCASSLTGTGESPLHFGNGTRLTVT.

This clonotype was observed a handful of times. This chain uses TRBV2 with TRBJ2-3, with D hard to call. The CDR3 has 15 residues. Deletions cut 3 bases from V and 4 bases from J, with 14 bases between. Germline CDR1 is SNHLY and CDR2 is FYNNEI. The CDR3 sequence: CASSERQPKSDTQYF. The CDR3, as DNA: TGTGCCAGCAGTGAGAGGCAGCCTAAGTCAGATACGCAGTATTTT.

This clonotype was seen a handful of times. This chain links TRBV10-3 with TRBJ2-1; 10 nucleotides match TRBD2. This CDR3 has 12 amino acids. Germline lookup yields CDR1 ENHRY and CDR2 SYGVKD. V lost 6 bases, J lost 15 bases, and 8 bases stayed unmatched. This chain's CDR3 is CAIRQEAGGTFF. For the CDR3, the DNA is TGTGCCATCAGGCAGGAAGCGGGAGGGACGTTCTTC.

Concerning this clonotype: A read error may be the cause here, since a much bigger clone is one base away. Likely a read error: the CDR3 ends without its conserved phenylalanine or tryptophan. This sequence joins TRBV11-3 and TRBJ2-1; the match to TRBD2 covers 9 bases. Germline CDR1 is SGHNT and CDR2 is YENEEA. Germline trimming cut 3 bases from V and 8 bases from J; bases unmatched to any gene: 8. The CDR3 spans 15 residues. The CDR3 sequence: CASSFLAGKGYEQFV. CDR3 coding DNA: TGTGCCAGCAGCTTCCTAGCGGGAAAGGGGTATGAGCAGTTCGTC.

The chain combines TRBV6-2 or TRBV6-3 with TRBJ2-7; no clear D. The CDR3 is 12 residues long. Between the trimmed V and J ends, which lost 6 bases and 3 bases, there was a span of 9 bases. The germline V gene encodes CDR1 MNHEY and CDR2 SVGEGT. Written as DNA, the CDR3 is TGTGCCAGCAGCTGGCGGTTCTACGAGCAGTACTTC. The encoded protein is CASSWRFYEQYF.

This clonotype showed up just a few times. The CDR3 loop is CASSLDGRVVTQYF. CDR3 in DNA: TGTGCCAGCAGCTTAGACGGCAGGGTGGTTACGCAGTATTTT. The chain links TRBV11-2 to TRBJ2-3, with D possibly matching TRBD1 (5 bases). The V gene lost 0 bases and the J gene lost 8 bases, with 12 bases spanning the gap. CDR1 is SGHAT, CDR2 FQNNGV, per germline. The CDR3 extends over 14 amino acids.

The table lists this clonotype with a count of one. The rearrangement joins TRBV10-3 to TRBJ1-1; weak D call: TRBD1 (5 bases). V lost 10 bases and J 3 bases, leaving 18 bases between the germline ends. Germline loops: CDR1 ENHRY, CDR2 SYGVKD. The CDR3 runs to 14 residues. Here the CDR3 reads CATRASRGDTEAFF. CDR3 in DNA: TGTGCCACACGGGCCTCCCGGGGGGACACTGAAGCTTTCTTT.

V is TRBV12-3 or TRBV12-4 and J is TRBJ2-3, with TRBD2 matching 9 bases. The CDR3 extends over 16 amino acids. After removal of 5 bases from V and 2 bases from J, the junction contained 8 bases not matched to a gene. CDR3 loop: CASSPGTSYNTDTQYF. The CDR3 DNA reads as TGTGCCAGCAGTCCGGGGACTAGCTATAACACAGATACGCAGTATTTT.

This clonotype was counted ten times or more. The chain uses TRBV12-3 or TRBV12-4 and TRBJ2-2; 9 positions agree with TRBD1. This CDR3 has 15 amino acids. The ends lost 3 bases at V and 6 bases at J; junction bases unmatched: 5. The DNA of the CDR3 is TGTGCCAGCAGTTTGGGGACAGGGTTATCCGGGGAGCTGTTTTTT. Translated, it gives CASSLGTGLSGELFF.

The chain carries TRBV7-9 and TRBJ2-1; D is ambiguous. The J call may not be correct, given that the DNA end is closer to TRBJ2-7. CDR1 is SEHNR, CDR2 FQNEAQ, per germline (reference sequence). The CDR3 is made up of 14 amino acids. DNA for the CDR3: TGTGCCAGCAGCTTGGGGAAATCCTACAATGAGCAGTACTTC. Translation: CASSLGKSYNEQYF.

With respect to this clonotype: At one of its ends the junction is not consistent with the germline gene, which may arise from a read error. The DNA for the CDR3 is TGCGCCAGCAGCTCGGGGGCGGATCAGCCCCAGCATTTT. It translates to CASSSGADQPQHF. The rearrangement joins TRBV7-2 to TRBJ1-5; tentatively, D is TRBD1 (6 bases). The germline V gene encodes CDR1 SGHTA and CDR2 FQGNSA. The CDR3 extends over 13 amino acids. Full variable domain (rest looked up from reference TRBV7-2 and TRBJ1-5): GAGVSQSPSNKVTEKGKDVELRCDPISGHTALYWYRQSLGQGLEFLIYFQGNSAPDKSGLPSDRFSAERTGGSVSTLTIQRTQQEDSAVYLCASSSGADQPQHFGDGTRLSIL.